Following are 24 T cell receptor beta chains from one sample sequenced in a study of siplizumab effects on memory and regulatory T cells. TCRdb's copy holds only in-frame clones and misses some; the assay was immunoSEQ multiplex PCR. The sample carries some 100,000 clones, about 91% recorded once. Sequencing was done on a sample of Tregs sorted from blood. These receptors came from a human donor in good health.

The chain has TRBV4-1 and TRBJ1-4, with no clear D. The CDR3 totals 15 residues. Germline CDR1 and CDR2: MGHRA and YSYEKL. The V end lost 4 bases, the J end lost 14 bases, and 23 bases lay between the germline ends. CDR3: CASSLVDLKHPRLFF. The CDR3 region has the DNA TGCGCCAGCAGCCTCGTGGATCTGAAGCATCCTAGGCTGTTTTTT.

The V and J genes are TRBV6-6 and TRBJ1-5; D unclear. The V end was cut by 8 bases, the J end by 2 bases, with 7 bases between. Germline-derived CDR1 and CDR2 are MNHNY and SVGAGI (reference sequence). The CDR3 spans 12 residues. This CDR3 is CASRAGNQPQHF. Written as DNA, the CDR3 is TGTGCCAGCCGGGCGGGCAATCAGCCCCAGCATTTT.

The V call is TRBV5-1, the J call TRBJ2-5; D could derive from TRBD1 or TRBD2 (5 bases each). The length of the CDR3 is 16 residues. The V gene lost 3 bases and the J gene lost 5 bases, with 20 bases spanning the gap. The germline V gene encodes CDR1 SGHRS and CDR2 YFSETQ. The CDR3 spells CASSYGTEITTETQYF. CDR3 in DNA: TGCGCCAGCAGCTATGGGACGGAAATTACGACGGAGACCCAGTACTTC.

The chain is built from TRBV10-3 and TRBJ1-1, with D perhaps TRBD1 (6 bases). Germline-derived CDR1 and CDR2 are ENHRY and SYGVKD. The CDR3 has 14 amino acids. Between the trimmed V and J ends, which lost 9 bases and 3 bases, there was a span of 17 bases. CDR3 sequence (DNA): TGTGCCATAATCAGGGGATCGGGTGACACTGAAGCTTTCTTT. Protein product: CAIIRGSGDTEAFF.

The chain's CDR3 is CASSPQKEVNYGYTF. As DNA, the CDR3 is TGTGCCAGCTCACCACAGAAAGAGGTCAACTATGGCTACACCTTC. The chain combines TRBV18 with TRBJ1-2; unclear D gene. Trimming cost V 1 base and J 2 bases, with 11 bases left between them. CDR3 length: 15 residues. Looked up from germline, CDR1 is KGHSH and CDR2 is LQKENI.

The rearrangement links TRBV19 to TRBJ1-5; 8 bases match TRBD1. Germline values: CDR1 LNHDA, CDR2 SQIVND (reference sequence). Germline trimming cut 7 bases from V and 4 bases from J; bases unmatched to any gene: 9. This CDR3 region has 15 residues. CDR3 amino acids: CASTDGTGQNQPQHF. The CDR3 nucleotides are TGTGCCAGTACCGACGGGACAGGTCAGAATCAGCCCCAGCATTTT.

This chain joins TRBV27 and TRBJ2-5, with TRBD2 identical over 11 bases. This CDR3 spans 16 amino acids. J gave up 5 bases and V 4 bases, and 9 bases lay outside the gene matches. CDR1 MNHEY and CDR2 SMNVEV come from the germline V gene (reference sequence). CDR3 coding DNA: TGTGCCAGCAGTTCAACCGGACTAGCGGGTACCGAGACCCAGTACTTC. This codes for CASSSTGLAGTETQYF.

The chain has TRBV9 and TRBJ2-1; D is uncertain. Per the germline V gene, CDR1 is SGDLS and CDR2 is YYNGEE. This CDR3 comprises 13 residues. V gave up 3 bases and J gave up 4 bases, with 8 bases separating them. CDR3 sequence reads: CASSARAYNEQFF. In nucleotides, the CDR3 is TGTGCCAGCAGCGCACGGGCTTACAATGAGCAGTTCTTC.

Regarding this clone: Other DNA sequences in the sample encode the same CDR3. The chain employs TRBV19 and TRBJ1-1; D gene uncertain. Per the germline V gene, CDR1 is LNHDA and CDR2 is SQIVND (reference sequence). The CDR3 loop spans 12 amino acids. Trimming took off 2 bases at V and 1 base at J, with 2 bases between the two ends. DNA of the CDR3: TGTGCCAGTAGTATACGGAACACTGAAGCTTTCTTT. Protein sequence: CASSIRNTEAFF. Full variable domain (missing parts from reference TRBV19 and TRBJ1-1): DGGITQSPKYLFRKEGQNVTLSCEQNLNHDAMYWYRQDPGQGLRLIYYSQIVNDFQKGDIAEGYSVSREKKESFPLTVTSAQKNPTAFYLCASSIRNTEAFFGQGTRLTVV.

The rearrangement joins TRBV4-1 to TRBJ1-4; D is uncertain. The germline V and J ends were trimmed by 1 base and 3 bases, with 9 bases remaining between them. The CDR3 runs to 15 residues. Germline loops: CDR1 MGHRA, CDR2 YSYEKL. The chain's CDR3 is CASSQGGLPNEKLFF. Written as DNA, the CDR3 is TGCGCCAGCAGCCAAGGCGGCCTTCCTAATGAAAAACTGTTTTTT.

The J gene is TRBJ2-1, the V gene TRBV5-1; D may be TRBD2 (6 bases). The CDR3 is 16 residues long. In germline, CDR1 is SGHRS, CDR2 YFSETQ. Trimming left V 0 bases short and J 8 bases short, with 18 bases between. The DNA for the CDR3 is TGCGCCAGCAGCTTGGCGTGGGAGGCTCTCGAGGATGAGCAGTTCTTC. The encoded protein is CASSLAWEALEDEQFF. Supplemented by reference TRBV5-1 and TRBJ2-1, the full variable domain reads KAGVTQTPRYLIKTRGQQVTLSCSPISGHRSVSWYQQTPGQGLQFLFEYFSETQRNKGNFPGRFSGRQFSNSRSEMNVSTLELGDSALYLCASSLAWEALEDEQFFGPGTRLTVL.

DNA of the CDR3: TGTGCCAGTAGTCCCACCCCGGGACAGCGAAACTATGGCTACACCTTC. Translation gives CASSPTPGQRNYGYTF. The chain links TRBV19 to TRBJ1-2, with 7 bases identical to TRBD1. V dropped 5 bases and J dropped 2; count of bases not matched to a gene: 11. The CDR3 is made up of 16 amino acids. Germline loops: CDR1 LNHDA, CDR2 SQIVND (reference sequence). The whole variable domain, filled in from reference TRBV19 and TRBJ1-2, reads DGGITQSPKYLFRKEGQNVTLSCEQNLNHDAMYWYRQDPGQGLRLIYYSQIVNDFQKGDIAEGYSVSREKKESFPLTVTSAQKNPTAFYLCASSPTPGQRNYGYTFGSGTRLTVV.

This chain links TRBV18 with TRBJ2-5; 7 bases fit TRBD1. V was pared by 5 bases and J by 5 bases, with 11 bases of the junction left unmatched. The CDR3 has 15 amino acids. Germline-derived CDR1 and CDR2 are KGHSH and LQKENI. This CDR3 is CASSSRAGGIETQYF. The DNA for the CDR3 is TGTGCCAGCTCAAGCCGGGCAGGGGGTATCGAGACCCAGTACTTC.

The CDR3 DNA follows: TGTGCCAGCAGCTTAAGCCCGGGACTAGCGAACAATGAGCAGTTCTTC. Translating gives CASSLSPGLANNEQFF. The chain is built from TRBV7-3 and TRBJ2-1, with 10 nucleotides matching TRBD2. CDR3 length: 16 residues. Germline CDR1 SGHTA, CDR2 FQGTGA. The J segment lost 5 bases and the V segment lost 1 base, leaving 5 bases of the junction unmatched. The whole variable domain, remainder taken from reference TRBV7-3 and TRBJ2-1, is GAGVSQTPSNKVTEKGKYVELRCDPISGHTALYWYRQSLGQGPEFLIYFQGTGAADDSGLPNDRFFAVRPEGSVSTLKIQRTERGDSAVYLCASSLSPGLANNEQFFGPGTRLTVL.

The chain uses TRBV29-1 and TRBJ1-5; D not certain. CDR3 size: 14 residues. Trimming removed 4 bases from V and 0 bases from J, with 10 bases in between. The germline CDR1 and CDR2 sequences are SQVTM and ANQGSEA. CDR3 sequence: CSVVSGNSNQPQHF. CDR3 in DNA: TGCAGCGTTGTAAGCGGAAATAGCAATCAGCCCCAGCATTTT. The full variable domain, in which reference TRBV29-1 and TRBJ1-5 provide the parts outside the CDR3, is SAVISQKPSRDICQRGTSLTIQCQVDSQVTMMFWYRQQPGQSLTLIATANQGSEATYESGFVIDKFPISRPNLTFSTLTVSNMSPEDSSIYLCSVVSGNSNQPQHFGDGTRLSIL.

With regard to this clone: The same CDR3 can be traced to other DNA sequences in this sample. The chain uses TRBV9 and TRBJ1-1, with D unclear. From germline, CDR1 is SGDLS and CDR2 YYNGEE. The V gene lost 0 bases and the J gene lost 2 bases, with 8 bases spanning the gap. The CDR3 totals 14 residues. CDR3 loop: CASSVGPGNTEAFF. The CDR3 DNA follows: TGTGCCAGCAGCGTAGGTCCGGGTAACACTGAAGCTTTCTTT.

The CDR3 loop is CASSRLAGALYEQYF. In DNA, the CDR3 is TGTGCCAGCAGCCGGCTAGCGGGAGCGCTCTACGAGCAGTACTTC. The chain couples TRBV7-9 to TRBJ2-7; TRBD2 aligns across 10 bases. J lost 3 bases, V lost 5 bases, and 7 bases had no gene match. Germline values: CDR1 SEHNR, CDR2 FQNEAQ (reference sequence). This CDR3 comprises 15 residues.

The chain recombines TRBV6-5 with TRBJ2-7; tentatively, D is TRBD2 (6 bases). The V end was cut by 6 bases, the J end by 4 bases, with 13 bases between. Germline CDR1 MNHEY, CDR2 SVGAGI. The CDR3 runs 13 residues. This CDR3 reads CASRLLSGYEQYF. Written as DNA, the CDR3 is TGTGCCAGCAGACTATTAAGCGGGTACGAGCAGTACTTC.

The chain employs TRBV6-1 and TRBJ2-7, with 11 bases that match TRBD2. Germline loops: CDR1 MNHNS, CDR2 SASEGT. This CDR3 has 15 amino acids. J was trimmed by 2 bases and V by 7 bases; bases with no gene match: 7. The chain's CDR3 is CASISGTSGAYEQYF. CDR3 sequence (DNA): TGTGCCAGCATATCAGGGACTAGCGGAGCCTACGAGCAGTACTTC.

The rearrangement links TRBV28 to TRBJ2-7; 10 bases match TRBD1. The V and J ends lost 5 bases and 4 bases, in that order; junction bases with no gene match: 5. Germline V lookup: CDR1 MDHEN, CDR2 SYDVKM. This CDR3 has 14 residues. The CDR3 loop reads CASSSRDRGYEQYF. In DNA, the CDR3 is TGTGCCAGCAGTAGCCGGGACAGGGGTTACGAGCAGTACTTC.

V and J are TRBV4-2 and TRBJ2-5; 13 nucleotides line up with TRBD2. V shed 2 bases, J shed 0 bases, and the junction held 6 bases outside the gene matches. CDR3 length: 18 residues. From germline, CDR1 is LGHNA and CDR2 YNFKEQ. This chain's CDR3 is CASSQTSGRATYQETQYF. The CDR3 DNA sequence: TGTGCCAGCAGCCAAACTAGCGGGAGGGCGACCTACCAAGAGACCCAGTACTTC.

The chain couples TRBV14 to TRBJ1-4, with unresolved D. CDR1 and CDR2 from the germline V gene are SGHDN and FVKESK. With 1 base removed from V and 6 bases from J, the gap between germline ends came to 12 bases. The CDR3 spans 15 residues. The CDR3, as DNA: TGTGCCAGCAGCCAAGGTTATAAGGCGGATGAAAAACTGTTTTTT. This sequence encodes CASSQGYKADEKLFF.

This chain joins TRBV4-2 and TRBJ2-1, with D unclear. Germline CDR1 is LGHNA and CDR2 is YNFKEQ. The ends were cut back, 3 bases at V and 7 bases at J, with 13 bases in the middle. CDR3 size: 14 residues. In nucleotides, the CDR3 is TGTGCCAGCAGCCAGGGGTACGTAGGGAATGAGCAGTTCTTC. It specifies CASSQGYVGNEQFF.

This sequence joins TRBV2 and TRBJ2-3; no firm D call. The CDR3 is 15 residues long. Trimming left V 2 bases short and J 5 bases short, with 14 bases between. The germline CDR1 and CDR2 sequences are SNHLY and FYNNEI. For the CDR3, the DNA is TGTGCCAGCAGTGAATTAGCATCACATGGAGATACGCAGTATTTT. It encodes CASSELASHGDTQYF.